The following is a TCR beta chain sequence with its context. No antigen is known for it. This record comes from a study of cytomegalovirus exposure and HLA in healthy donors. Vbeta (60) and Jbeta (13) primers were used in the PCR. Assay: immunoSEQ multiplex PCR; the TCRdb copy retains only in-frame clones and omits some. The sample consists of hundreds of thousands of clones, approximately 82% of them appearing once. Study conclusions and caveats: A later analysis found most CMV-associated TCR beta chains apparently HLA-restricted. A later analysis showed HLA-associated TCR beta chains outstripping equally common others in clonal expansion.

The CDR3 extends over 17 amino acids. V was pared by 4 bases and J by 5 bases, with 21 bases between. Germline CDR1 and CDR2: MNHEY and SMNVEV (reference sequence). The material sequenced was PBMCs. This chain joins TRBV27 and TRBJ1-5; D remains ambiguous. This sequence originates from a man between 18 and 29 years old in good health and CMV-seronegative. The chain's CDR3 is CASSYVQGGRLDQPQHF. The CDR3 DNA reads as TGTGCCAGCAGTTACGTCCAAGGAGGGAGGCTAGATCAGCCCCAGCATTTT.